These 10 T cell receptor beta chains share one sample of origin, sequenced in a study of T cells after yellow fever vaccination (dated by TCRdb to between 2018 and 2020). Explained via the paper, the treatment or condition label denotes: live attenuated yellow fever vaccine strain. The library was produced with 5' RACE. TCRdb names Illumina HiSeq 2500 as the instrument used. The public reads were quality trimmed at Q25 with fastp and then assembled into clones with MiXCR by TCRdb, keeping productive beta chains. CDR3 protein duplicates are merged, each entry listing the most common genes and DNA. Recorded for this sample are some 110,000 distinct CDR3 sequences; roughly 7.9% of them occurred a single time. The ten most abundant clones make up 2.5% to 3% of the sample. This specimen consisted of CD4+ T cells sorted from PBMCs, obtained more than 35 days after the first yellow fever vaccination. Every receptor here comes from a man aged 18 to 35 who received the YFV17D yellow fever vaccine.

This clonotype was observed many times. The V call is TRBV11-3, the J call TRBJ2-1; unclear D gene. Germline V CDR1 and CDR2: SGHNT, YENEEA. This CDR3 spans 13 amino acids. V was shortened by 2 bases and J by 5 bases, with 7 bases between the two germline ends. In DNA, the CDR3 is TGTGCCAGCAGCTTAAACCGGGACAATGAGCAGTTCTTC. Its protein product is CASSLNRDNEQFF.

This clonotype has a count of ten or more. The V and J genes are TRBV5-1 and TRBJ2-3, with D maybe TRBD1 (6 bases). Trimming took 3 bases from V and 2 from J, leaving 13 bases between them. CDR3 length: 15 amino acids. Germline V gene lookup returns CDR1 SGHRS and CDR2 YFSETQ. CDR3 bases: TGCGCCAGCAGCTACGGTTCAGGGGTCACAGATACGCAGTATTTT. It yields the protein CASSYGSGVTDTQYF.

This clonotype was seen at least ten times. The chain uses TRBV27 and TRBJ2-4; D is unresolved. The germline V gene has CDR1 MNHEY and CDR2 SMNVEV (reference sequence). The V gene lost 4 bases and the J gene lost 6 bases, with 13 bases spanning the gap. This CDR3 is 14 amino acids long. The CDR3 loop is CASSSPRAVNIQYF. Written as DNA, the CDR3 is TGTGCCAGCAGTTCCCCCCGGGCCGTAAACATTCAGTACTTC.

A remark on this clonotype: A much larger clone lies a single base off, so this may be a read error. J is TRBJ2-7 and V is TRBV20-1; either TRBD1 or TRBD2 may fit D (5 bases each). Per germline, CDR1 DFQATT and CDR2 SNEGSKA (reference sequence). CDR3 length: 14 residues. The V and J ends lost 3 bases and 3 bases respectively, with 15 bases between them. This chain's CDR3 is CSASPGTAIYEQYF. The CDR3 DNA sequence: TGCAGTGCTAGCCCCGGGACGGCGATCTACGAGCAGTACTTC.

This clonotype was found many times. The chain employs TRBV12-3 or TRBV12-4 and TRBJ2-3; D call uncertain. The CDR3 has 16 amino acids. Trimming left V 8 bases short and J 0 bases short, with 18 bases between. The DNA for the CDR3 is TGTGCCAGCTCTCCCAGTGAGTTTGGGAGCACAGATACGCAGTATTTT. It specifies CASSPSEFGSTDTQYF.

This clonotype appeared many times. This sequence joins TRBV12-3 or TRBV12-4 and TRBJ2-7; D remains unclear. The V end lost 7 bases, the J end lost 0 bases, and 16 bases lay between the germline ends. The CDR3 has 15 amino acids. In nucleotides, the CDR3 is TGTGCCAGCACCCCCTCCGGAGAGATCTCCTACGAGCAGTACTTC. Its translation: CASTPSGEISYEQYF.

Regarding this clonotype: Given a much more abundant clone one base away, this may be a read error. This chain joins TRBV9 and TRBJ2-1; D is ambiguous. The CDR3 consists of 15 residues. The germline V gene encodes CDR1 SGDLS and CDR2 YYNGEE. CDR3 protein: CACSVVPTYPNEQFF. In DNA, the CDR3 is TGTGCCTGCAGCGTAGTACCTACCTACCCCAATGAGCAGTTCTTC.

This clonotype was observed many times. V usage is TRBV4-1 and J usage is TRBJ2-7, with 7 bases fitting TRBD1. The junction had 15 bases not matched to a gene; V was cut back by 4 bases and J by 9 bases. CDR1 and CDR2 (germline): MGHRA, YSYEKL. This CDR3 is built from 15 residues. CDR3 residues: CASSPPGQVPSGQYF. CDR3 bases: TGCGCCAGCAGCCCTCCAGGACAGGTGCCTAGTGGGCAGTACTTC.

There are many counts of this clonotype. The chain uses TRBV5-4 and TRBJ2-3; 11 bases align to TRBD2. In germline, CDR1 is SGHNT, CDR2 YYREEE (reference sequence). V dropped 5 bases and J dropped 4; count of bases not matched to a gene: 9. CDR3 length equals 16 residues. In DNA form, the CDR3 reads TGTGCCAGCAGTAGTTCCGGGACTAGCGGCTCAGATACGCAGTATTTT. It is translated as CASSSSGTSGSDTQYF.

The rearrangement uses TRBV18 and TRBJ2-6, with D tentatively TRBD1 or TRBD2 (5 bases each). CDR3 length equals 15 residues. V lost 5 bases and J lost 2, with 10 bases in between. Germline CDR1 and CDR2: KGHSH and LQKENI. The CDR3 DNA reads TGTGCCAGCTCAACGCAGGGACCTGGGGCCAACGTCCTGACTTTC. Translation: CASSTQGPGANVLTF.